Sequencing of this T cell receptor beta chain was carried out in a study of blood T cell repertoires in COVID-19. V gave up 5 bases and J gave up 6 bases, with 13 bases separating them. Germline CDR1 is PRHDT and CDR2 is FYEKMQ (reference sequence). The length of the CDR3 is 13 residues. The protocol was immunoSEQ multiplex PCR, while the TCRdb copy is restricted to in-frame clones and leaves out a portion. The table has 360,000 or so clones, around 89% seen once; the top ten hold 6% to 7.5%. The sequence derives from a man in his late teens or twenties with active or convalescent COVID-19. The chain uses TRBV13 and TRBJ1-2; the D is unclear. The sample taken for sequencing was peripheral blood. The CDR3 reads CASSSSGLNGYTF. Written as DNA, the CDR3 is TGTGCCAGCAGCAGTTCGGGTCTCAATGGCTACACCTTC. The full variable domain, its missing parts supplied by reference TRBV13 and TRBJ1-2, is AAGVIQSPRHLIKEKRETATLKCYPIPRHDTVYWYQQGPGQDPQFLISFYEKMQSDKGSIPDRFSAQQFSDYHSELNMSSLELGDSALYFCASSSSGLNGYTFGSGTRLTVV.